The 4 T cell receptor beta chains given below trace back to one sample, sequenced in a study of OX40 agonist ivuxolimab in advanced cancers. Sequencing used immunoSEQ multiplex PCR; TCRdb keeps in-frame clones, though not all of them. The sample contains 65,000 to 90,000 clones, approximately 90% of which appear only once. This specimen consisted of CD4+ or CD8+ T cells sorted from blood, obtained in a trial of the OX40 agonist ivuxolimab. The receptors come from an adult with an advanced solid tumor such as melanoma, head and neck, liver or kidney cancer.

V usage is TRBV25-1 and J usage is TRBJ2-1, with a possible D match to TRBD1 (5 bases). V lost 0 bases and J 6 bases, leaving 12 bases between the germline ends. Looked up from germline, CDR1 is MGHDK and CDR2 is SYGVNS. The CDR3 loop spans 15 amino acids. The CDR3 sequence is CASSEYSARVNEQFF. The CDR3 DNA is TGTGCCAGCAGTGAATATTCCGCCAGGGTCAATGAGCAGTTCTTC.

This chain links TRBV14 with TRBJ2-1; D ambiguous. CDR1 is SGHDN, CDR2 FVKESK, per germline. V was pared by 0 bases and J by 10 bases, with 7 bases between. This CDR3 has 12 amino acids. The CDR3, as DNA: TGTGCCAGCAGCCAAGAATCCGGCGAGCAGTTCTTC. As protein: CASSQESGEQFF.

The chain combines TRBV19 with TRBJ2-7; D is unresolved. The CDR3 has 13 residues. Between the trimmed V and J ends, which lost 3 bases and 0 bases, there was a span of 6 bases. Germline assignment: CDR1 LNHDA and CDR2 SQIVND (reference sequence). The CDR3 sequence: CASSIPSSYEQYF. CDR3 nucleotide sequence: TGTGCCAGTAGTATTCCCAGCTCCTACGAGCAGTACTTC.

The CDR3 here is CAWGKVSQTSQYF. CDR3 nucleotides: TGTGCCTGGGGGAAGGTCTCCCAAACGTCCCAGTACTTC. The chain has TRBV30 and TRBJ2-5; D call uncertain. Per germline, CDR1 GTSNPN and CDR2 SVGIG (reference sequence). There are 13 residues in the CDR3. V was shortened by 5 bases and J by 9 bases, with 19 bases between the two germline ends.